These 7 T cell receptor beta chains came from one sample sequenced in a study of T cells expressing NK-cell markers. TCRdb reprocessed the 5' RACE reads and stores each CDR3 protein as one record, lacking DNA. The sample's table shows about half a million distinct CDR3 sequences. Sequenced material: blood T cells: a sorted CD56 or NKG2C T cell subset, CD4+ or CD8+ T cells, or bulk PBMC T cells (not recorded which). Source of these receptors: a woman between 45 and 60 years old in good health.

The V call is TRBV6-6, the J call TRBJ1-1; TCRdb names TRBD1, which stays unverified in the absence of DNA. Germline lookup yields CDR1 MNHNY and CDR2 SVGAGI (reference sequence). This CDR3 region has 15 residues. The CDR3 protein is CASSYSIPRQTEAFF.

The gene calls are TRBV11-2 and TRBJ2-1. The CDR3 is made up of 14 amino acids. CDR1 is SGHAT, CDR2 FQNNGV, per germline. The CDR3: CASSLTSVYNEQFF.

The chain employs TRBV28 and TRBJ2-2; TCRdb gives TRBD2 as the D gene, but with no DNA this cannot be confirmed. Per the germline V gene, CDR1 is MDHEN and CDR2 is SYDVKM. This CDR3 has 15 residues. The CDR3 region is CASSSLLAGPGELFF. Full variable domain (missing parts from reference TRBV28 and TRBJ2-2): DVKVTQSSRYLVKRTGEKVFLECVQDMDHENMFWYRQDPGLGLRLIYFSYDVKMKEKGDIPEGYSVSREKKERFSLILESASTNQTSMYLCASSSLLAGPGELFFGEGSRLTVL.

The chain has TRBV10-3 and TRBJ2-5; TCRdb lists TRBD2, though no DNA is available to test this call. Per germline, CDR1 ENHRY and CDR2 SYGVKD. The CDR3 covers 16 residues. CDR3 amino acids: CAISGEGVAGQETQYF.

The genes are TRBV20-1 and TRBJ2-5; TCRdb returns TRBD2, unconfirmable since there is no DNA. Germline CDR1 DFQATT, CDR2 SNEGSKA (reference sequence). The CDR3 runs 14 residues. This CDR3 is CSAMRSKGGETQYF.

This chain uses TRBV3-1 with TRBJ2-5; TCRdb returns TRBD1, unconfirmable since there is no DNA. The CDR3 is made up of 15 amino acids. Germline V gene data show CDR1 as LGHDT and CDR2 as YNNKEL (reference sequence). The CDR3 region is CASSQVLQGGETQYF.

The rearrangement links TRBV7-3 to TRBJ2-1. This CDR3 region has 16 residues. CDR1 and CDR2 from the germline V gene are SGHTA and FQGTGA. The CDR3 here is CASSSSGGVNYNEQFF.